This TCR beta chain was identified during a study of identical twins (dated by TCRdb to 2016 to 2017). Regarding the study in general: TCR alpha and beta repertoires from monozygotic twins, unrelated adults of various ages and cord blood were deep-sequenced to test whether fetal clonotypes persist. To rule out contamination, replicate twin experiments were performed at different times with different library preparation protocols.

For this clonotype: Which antigen it targets is not known. Base-call qualities are not available, and no considerably larger clone is one nucleotide away.

Only healthy Caucasian donors were included. Three pairs of female monozygotic twins, all aged roughly 18 to 30 years, were included in the twin cohort. Positive isolation kits from Invitrogen were used to isolate CD4+ and CD8+ T cell populations. Paper-wide results and their limitations: In monozygotic twins, out-of-frame TCR alpha sharing was systematically underestimated by recombination models, although the models agreed with sharing between unrelated individuals. Conclusions relied on cross-sectional statistical analysis, since the same donors could not be followed over many years. Compared with coincidental sharing between unrelated individuals, an excess of low generation-probability sequences was observed among out-of-frame TCR alpha sequences shared between twins. Invariant T cells such as MAIT and iNKT could partly confound zero-insertion analyses, although diverse VJ usage argued against such confounding for most clonotypes. Excess twin sharing in beta out-of-frame sequences was weaker because fewer shared sequences lowered the signal-to-noise ratio. Abundant cord blood beta clonotypes had fewer insertions, young adult naive repertoires showed a similar but weaker trend, and memory repertoires showed no such trend.

The V and J ends are trimmed by 2 bases and 7 bases, leaving 12 bases between them. CDR1 MNHEY and CDR2 SMNVEV were looked up in the germline V gene (reference sequence). Its CDR3 holds 15 amino acids, cysteine through phenylalanine. CDR3 DNA only is kept here, 45 bases in frame from base 1. The protocol used for the library was 5' RACE. Sequencing instrument: Illumina HiSeq 2000. Template switching added a universal primer binding site, and the final cDNA carried a unique molecular identifier that allowed TCR cDNA molecules to be counted accurately. Specific primers in the conserved constant-segment region were used to synthesize first-strand cDNA for the TCR alpha and beta chains. Each cDNA library was double barcoded, with a SMART-Mk sample barcode plus Illumina barcodes, to control for contamination. TruSeq adapter sequences along with Illumina sample barcodes were introduced in two successive PCR steps. The Illumina HiSeq platform was used with custom primers to sequence TCR alpha and beta cDNA libraries. The paper's data handling went like this. Unique molecular identifiers were extracted from raw reads with MiGEC, and CDR3 positions were determined with MiXCR. For each individual, recombination models were inferred using an EM algorithm with the repgenHMM and IGoR tools. The analysis of shared clonotypes was done with the tcR package in R, with sharing normalized by the product of cloneset sizes. Out-of-frame nonproductive sequences were analyzed to study raw recombination free of thymic and clonal selection effects. Using fastp trimming at Q25 and MiXCR clonotype assembly, TCRdb reanalyzed the public sequencing data and kept in-frame beta chains. Duplicate CDR3 protein sequences are folded into a single record with the most common DNA and genes. TCRdb's processing, not the study's, gives the V and J calls here. For this sample the table gives hundreds of thousands of distinct CDR3 sequences, of which about 24% were detected only once. Roughly 3% of the sample is in the top ten clones.

In addition, the sample was reused for a study of T cells expressing NK-cell markers. The second investigation adds: Several donors provided sorted CD3+CD56+NKG2C+, CD3+CD56+NKG2C- and CD3+CD56-NKG2C+ T-cell subsets, whose TCR beta-chain repertoires were profiled. Among the eight sequenced donors, only one was HCMV-seronegative, while the other seven were HCMV-seropositive. To restrict sorting to alphabetaTCR-expressing T cells, an anti-gammadeltaTCR antibody was added in several experiments. In six donors, the dominant CD3+CD56+NKG2C+ clonotypes were among the top 10 CD8+ clonotypes and accounted for roughly 1.0-7.5% of CD8+ T cells. Those dominant clonotypes were again the most abundant among CD3+CD56-NKG2C+ cells in a handful of donors, at about 25-65%. It remained unclear whether the expanded NKG2C-expressing T cell clones were specific for HCMV antigens. Randomly selected healthy volunteers, three men and five women, were used as the eight sequenced donors. HCMV serostatus was determined by detecting HCMV-specific IgG in serum with a commercial ELISA kit. MIGEC handled demultiplexing of the reads and grouping by UMI, while MiTCR was used to assemble and quantify clonotypes. To exclude erroneous sequences, any TCR cDNA sequence not supported by at least two reads was discarded. The tcR package was used for downstream repertoire analysis, with clonotypes matched between fractions based on CDR3 nucleotide sequence plus V segment. VDJmatch was used to annotate antigen specificity against VDJdb, with one amino acid substitution in CDR3 allowed.

This sequence originates from a woman aged 18-29 years in good health. The rearrangement combines TRBV27 with TRBJ1-6, with the D gene uncertain. Specimen: CD4+ T cells sorted from blood. The CDR3 loop reads CASSLQVTSNSPLHF. In nucleotides, the sequence is TGTGCCAGCAGTTTACAAGTAACCTCCAATTCACCCCTCCACTTT.